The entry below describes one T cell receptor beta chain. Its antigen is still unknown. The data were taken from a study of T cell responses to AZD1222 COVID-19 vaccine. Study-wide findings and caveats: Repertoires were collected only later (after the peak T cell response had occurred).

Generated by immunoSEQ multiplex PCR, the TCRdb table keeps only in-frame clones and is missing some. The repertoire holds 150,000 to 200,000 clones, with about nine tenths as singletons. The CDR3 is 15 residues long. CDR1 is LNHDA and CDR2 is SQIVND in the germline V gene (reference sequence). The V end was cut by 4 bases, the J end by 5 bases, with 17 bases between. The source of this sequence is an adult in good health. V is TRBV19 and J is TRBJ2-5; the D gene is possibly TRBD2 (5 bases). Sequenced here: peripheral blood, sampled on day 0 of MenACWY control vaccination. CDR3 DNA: TGTGCCAGTAGTAACAACCCGGACTTTAGGGAGACCCAGTACTTC. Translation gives CASSNNPDFRETQYF.